Sequencing of this T cell receptor (beta chain) was carried out in a study of blood T cell repertoires in COVID-19. Study-level background: The study drew acute and convalescent COVID-19 samples from the United States, Italy and Spain. PBMCs, B-cell-depleted T cells, or T cells provided the cDNA or gDNA that made up the material.

In the source study's methods: Estimation of nucleated cell counts relied on the amplification of reference gene primers. Assay used: immunoSEQ multiplex PCR; TCRdb lists only in-frame clones, some missing. That table supplies the V and J calls and clone size; D and trimming were determined from the DNA. The table includes hundreds of thousands of clones, 70% to 90% detected once. Germline loops: CDR1 KGHSY, CDR2 FQNENV. Trimming cost V 4 bases and J 5 bases; bases outside gene matches: 6. There are 14 residues in the CDR3. The sample consisted of peripheral blood. The chain combines TRBV16 with TRBJ2-7; 9 positions agree with TRBD2. The TCR was taken from a human donor in a cohort sampled during active COVID-19. The CDR3 DNA is TGTGCCAGCAGCCGACGCGGGGGGGCAAACGAGCAGTACTTC. The encoded protein is CASSRRGGANEQYF.